This T cell receptor beta chain appears in the sequencing data of a study of vaccination effects on CD4 cells after COVID-19. About the study: Vaccine administered to participants consisted of two doses of either BNT162b2 or mRNA-1273. Samples from a couple of convalescent patients were given 16 days and one week before vaccination. General study findings and limits: Convalescents' spike-reactive clones after vaccination were mainly made up of new clones that the vaccine induced.

Antigen-specific CD4+ T cells expanded by the ViraFEST assay with viral peptide pools were then sequenced. Investigators separated out CD4+ T cells once 10 days of culture had passed. SARS-CoV-2 infected the person between March and December 2020, as confirmed by PCR. This CDR3 has 15 amino acids. V shed 4 bases, J shed 1 base, and the junction held 3 bases outside the gene matches. Germline V gene lookup returns CDR1 SGHDT and CDR2 YYEEEE. As concerns this clone: Its target is unknown.

Profiling relied on immunoSEQ multiplex PCR, and the TCRdb table lists in-frame clones only, not all of them. The table includes 20,000 to 30,000 clones, 65% to 75% detected once. This clonotype was obtained from a human donor who had a prior SARS-CoV-2 infection. Sequenced here: CD4+ T cells from PBMCs cultured with SARS-CoV-2 spike peptides, sampled before COVID-19 vaccination. V and J are TRBV5-6 and TRBJ2-3, with 10 bases that match TRBD2. As DNA, the CDR3 is TGTGCCAGCAGCCAAGGGACTAGCGGCACAGATACGCAGTATTTT. Protein sequence: CASSQGTSGTDTQYF.